The 13 T cell receptor beta chains below all came from one sample that was sequenced in a study of blood T cell repertoires in COVID-19. The assay was immunoSEQ multiplex PCR, and TCRdb's table has in-frame clones only and misses some. The sample has just under 350,000 clones; roughly 89% are singletons. What was sequenced was peripheral blood. All receptors come from a woman under 30 who had recovered from COVID-19.

This chain connects TRBV6-1 to TRBJ1-4; no clear D. The CDR3 contains 16 residues. V lost 0 bases and J 0 bases, leaving 8 bases between the germline ends. Germline lookup yields CDR1 MNHNS and CDR2 SASEGT. CDR3 in amino acids: CASSEAPGPTNEKLFF. Written as DNA, the CDR3 is TGTGCCAGCAGTGAAGCGCCGGGTCCAACTAATGAAAAACTGTTTTTT.

This clone was counted a single time. The J gene is TRBJ1-5, the V gene TRBV12-3 or TRBV12-4; no firm D call. The V end was cut by 10 bases, the J end by 0 bases, with 10 bases between. The CDR3 runs to 13 residues. CDR3 sequence reads: CATREYSNQPQHF. In DNA, the CDR3 is TGTGCCACGAGAGAGTATAGCAATCAGCCCCAGCATTTT.

The J gene is TRBJ2-3, the V gene TRBV24-1; no definite D call. From germline, CDR1 is KGHDR and CDR2 SFDVKD. Trimming removed 9 bases from V and 9 bases from J, with 9 bases in between. CDR3 length: 10 amino acids. The CDR3 DNA reads TGTGCCACCCCGGGTAGAACGCAGTATTTT. It translates to CATPGRTQYF.

CDR3 sequence reads: CASSLTTGVGSNQPQHF. The DNA of the CDR3 is TGTGCCAGTAGTTTAACAACAGGGGTGGGGAGCAATCAGCCCCAGCATTTT. This rearrangement joins TRBV19 to TRBJ1-5; 7 bases line up with TRBD1. After removal of 5 bases from V and 1 base from J, the junction contained 11 bases not matched to a gene. Germline CDR1 reads LNHDA; CDR2 reads SQIVND (reference sequence). The CDR3 totals 17 residues.

V gene TRBV30 combines with J gene TRBJ1-3; D may be TRBD1 (5 bases). Germline CDR1 is GTSNPN and CDR2 is SVGIG (reference sequence). V lost 0 bases and J 1 base, leaving 13 bases between the germline ends. The CDR3 contains 16 residues. The CDR3 DNA is TGTGCCTGGAGTGTACGGTGGGGCAGTTCTGGAAACACCATATATTTT. Protein sequence: CAWSVRWGSSGNTIYF.

The rearrangement links TRBV11-2 to TRBJ2-3, with TRBD2 identical over 15 bases. This CDR3 has 17 residues. The V gene end was trimmed by 4 bases and the J gene end by 1 base; junction bases not matched to a gene: 3. Germline V gives CDR1 SGHAT, CDR2 FQNNGV. CDR3 DNA sequence: TGTGCCAGCAGCTCGGGACTAGCGGGAGGACGCACAGATACGCAGTATTTT. Translating it yields CASSSGLAGGRTDTQYF.

This chain uses TRBV6-2 or TRBV6-3 with TRBJ2-1, with TRBD2 matching over 9 bases. The junction had 17 bases not matched to a gene; V was cut back by 6 bases and J by 8 bases. The CDR3 runs to 17 residues. Per germline, CDR1 MNHEY and CDR2 SVGEGT. For the CDR3, the DNA is TGTGCCAGCAGCGAAAAGCTAGCGGGGAGTGGTCCCCATGAGCAGTTCTTC. Its translation is CASSEKLAGSGPHEQFF.

This chain joins TRBV30 and TRBJ2-5; TRBD2 is a possible D gene (5 bases). Germline V gene sequence: CDR1 GTSNPN, CDR2 SVGIG (reference sequence). This CDR3 region has 14 residues. Trimming took off 7 bases at V and 5 bases at J, with 20 bases between the two ends. CDR3 sequence (DNA): TGTGCCTTCTTGAGGACTGAGGATTTGGAGACCCAGTACTTC. Its translation: CAFLRTEDLETQYF.

The V call is TRBV6-2 or TRBV6-3, the J call TRBJ1-1, with TRBD1 matching over 7 bases. Germline trimming cut 2 bases from V and 6 bases from J; bases unmatched to any gene: 6. Looked up from germline, CDR1 is MNHEY and CDR2 is SVGEGT. This CDR3 spans 14 amino acids. The CDR3 nucleotides read TGTGCCAGCAGTTACAGCTGGGACAGACCTGAAGCTTTCTTT. It codes for CASSYSWDRPEAFF.

The chain is built from TRBV10-3 and TRBJ1-2; D is unresolved. CDR1 and CDR2 (germline): ENHRY, SYGVKD. V was shortened by 4 bases and J by 4 bases, with 10 bases between the two germline ends. This CDR3 region has 13 residues. DNA for the CDR3: TGTGCCATCAGTGGGGGAGCTAGCTATGGCTACACCTTC. It translates to CAISGGASYGYTF.

Regarding this clone: Distinct nucleotide sequences in the sample also encode this CDR3. The rearrangement uses TRBV6-5 and TRBJ1-1; no reliable D call. This CDR3 spans 14 amino acids. CDR1 and CDR2 from the germline V gene are MNHEY and SVGAGI. Between the trimmed V and J ends, which lost 2 bases and 1 base, there was a span of 8 bases. This chain's CDR3 is CASSYGHPNTEAFF. CDR3 DNA: TGTGCCAGCAGTTACGGCCATCCGAACACTGAAGCTTTCTTT.

The chain links TRBV7-2 to TRBJ2-1; the match to TRBD2 covers 9 bases. CDR3 length: 17 residues. CDR1 and CDR2 (germline): SGHTA, FQGNSA. The V and J ends lost 2 bases and 6 bases, in that order; junction bases with no gene match: 11. CDR3 protein: CASSLKVYEAGGNEQFF. The CDR3 coding sequence is TGTGCCAGCAGCTTAAAAGTATACGAAGCGGGAGGCAATGAGCAGTTCTTC.

Note on this clone: The same CDR3 also results from other DNA sequences found in this sample. The chain combines TRBV19 with TRBJ1-3; TRBD1 might be the D (6 bases). This CDR3 comprises 14 residues. Germline loops: CDR1 LNHDA, CDR2 SQIVND (reference sequence). Deletions cut 3 bases from V and 2 bases from J, with 8 bases between. CDR3 sequence: CASSISGAGNTIYF. The CDR3 nucleotides read TGTGCCAGTAGTATTTCAGGGGCTGGAAACACCATATATTTT.